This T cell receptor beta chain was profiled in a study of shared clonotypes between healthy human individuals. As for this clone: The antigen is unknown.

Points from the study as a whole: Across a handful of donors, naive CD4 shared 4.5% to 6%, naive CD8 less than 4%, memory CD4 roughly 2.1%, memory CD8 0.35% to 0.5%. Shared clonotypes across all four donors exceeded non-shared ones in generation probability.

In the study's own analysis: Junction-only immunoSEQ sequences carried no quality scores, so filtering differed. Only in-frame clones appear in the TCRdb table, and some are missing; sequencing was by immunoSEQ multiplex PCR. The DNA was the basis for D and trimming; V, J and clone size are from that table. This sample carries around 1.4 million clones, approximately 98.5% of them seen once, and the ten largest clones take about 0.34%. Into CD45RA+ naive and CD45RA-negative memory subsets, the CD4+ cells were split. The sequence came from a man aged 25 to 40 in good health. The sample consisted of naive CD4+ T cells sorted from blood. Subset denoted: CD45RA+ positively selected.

CDR3 protein: CASSRGGLAGLTGELFF. Here the CDR3 DNA reads TGTGCCAGCAGCCGAGGGGGACTAGCGGGTCTTACCGGGGAGCTGTTTTTT. The gene calls are TRBV7-3 and TRBJ2-2, with TRBD2 matching over 12 bases. Germline lookup yields CDR1 SGHTA and CDR2 FQGTGA. V shed 5 bases and J 5 bases; nucleotides not matched to a gene: 9. The CDR3 runs 17 residues. Full variable domain (outside the CDR3, taken from reference TRBV7-3 and TRBJ2-2): GAGVSQTPSNKVTEKGKYVELRCDPISGHTALYWYRQSLGQGPEFLIYFQGTGAADDSGLPNDRFFAVRPEGSVSTLKIQRTERGDSAVYLCASSRGGLAGLTGELFFGEGSRLTVL.